The present T cell receptor beta chain was sequenced within a study of technical replicates of blood from a handful of donors. Clones were read by immunoSEQ multiplex PCR, and TCRdb kept only the in-frame ones, dropping some. The sample holds roughly 90,000 clones, just under 95% seen once. V trimming: 6 bases; J trimming: 4 bases; junction bases outside the gene matches: 4. The CDR3 runs to 14 residues. Germline-derived CDR1 and CDR2 are LGHNT and FRNRAP. This receptor was taken from a human donor in good health. The sequencing input was T cells isolated from PBMCs. This chain links TRBV12-5 with TRBJ2-5, with 11 positions matching TRBD1. This CDR3 reads CASGTGQGAETQYF. Here the CDR3 DNA reads TGTGCTAGTGGCACCGGACAGGGGGCAGAGACCCAGTACTTC.